This T cell receptor beta chain was sequenced for a study of cytomegalovirus exposure and HLA in healthy donors. Whole-study context: The 130 or so validation repertoires and the roughly 700 first-cohort repertoires shared a platform, a later analysis reported.

Study conclusions and caveats: About 150 TCR beta chains were listed as cytomegalovirus-associated. Among the CMV-associated chains, a few were confirmed in vitro as specific for CMV antigens.

This table comes from immunoSEQ multiplex PCR, and its TCRdb copy is limited to in-frame clones, with some not included. The sample includes 100,000 to 150,000 clones, approximately 89% seen only once; the top ten take 0.95% to 1.5%. About this clone itself: What it binds is not known.

With 10 bases clipped from V and 6 bases from J, the junction kept 14 bases outside the gene matches. Germline V CDR1 and CDR2: ENHRY, SYGVKD. CDR3 length: 14 residues. The receptor's source is a woman aged 18 to 35 in good health and CMV-seronegative. Material: PBMCs. The chain recombines TRBV10-3 with TRBJ1-2; 7 nucleotides align to TRBD1. CDR3 loop: CATQITRGAHGYTF. CDR3 bases: TGTGCCACACAGATCACCAGGGGGGCGCATGGCTACACCTTC.